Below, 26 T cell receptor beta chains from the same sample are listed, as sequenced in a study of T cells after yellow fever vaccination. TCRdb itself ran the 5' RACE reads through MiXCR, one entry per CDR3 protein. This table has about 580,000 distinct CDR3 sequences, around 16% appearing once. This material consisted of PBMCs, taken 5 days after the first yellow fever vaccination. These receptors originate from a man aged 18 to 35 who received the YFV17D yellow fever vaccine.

Written as DNA, the CDR3 is TGTGCCAGCAGCAAGGGGTTGGGCAGGGGGGACAATGAGCAGTTCTTC. This codes for CASSKGLGRGDNEQFF. The chain combines TRBV21-1 with TRBJ2-1; TRBD1 was called by the table and not checked on the DNA. TRBV21-1 is a recognized pseudogene. CDR3 length: 16 amino acids.

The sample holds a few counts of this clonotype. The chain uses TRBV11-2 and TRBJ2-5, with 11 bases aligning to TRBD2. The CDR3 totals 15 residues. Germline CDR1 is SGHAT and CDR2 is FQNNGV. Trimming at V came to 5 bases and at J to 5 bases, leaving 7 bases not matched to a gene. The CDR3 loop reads CASSQRLAGRETQYF. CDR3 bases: TGTGCCAGCAGCCAAAGACTAGCGGGGCGCGAGACCCAGTACTTC.

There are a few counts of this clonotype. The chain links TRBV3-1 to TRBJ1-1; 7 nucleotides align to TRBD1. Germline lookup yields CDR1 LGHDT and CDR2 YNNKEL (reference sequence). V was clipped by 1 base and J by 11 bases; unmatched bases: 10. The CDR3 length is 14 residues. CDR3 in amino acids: CASSQATGTRWAFF. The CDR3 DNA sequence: TGTGCCAGCAGCCAAGCGACAGGGACTCGCTGGGCTTTCTTT. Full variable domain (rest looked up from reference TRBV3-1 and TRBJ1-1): DTAVSQTPKYLVTQMGNDKSIKCEQNLGHDTMYWYKQDSKKFLKIMFSYNNKELIINETVPNRFSPKSPDKAHLNLHINSLELGDSAVYFCASSQATGTRWAFFGQGTRLTVV.

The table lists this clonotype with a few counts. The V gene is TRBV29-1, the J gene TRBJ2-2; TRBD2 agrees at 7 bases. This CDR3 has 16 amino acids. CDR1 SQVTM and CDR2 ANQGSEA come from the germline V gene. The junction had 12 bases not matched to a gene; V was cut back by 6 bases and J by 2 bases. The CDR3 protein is CSVLPVGGKNTGELFF. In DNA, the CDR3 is TGCAGCGTCCTACCCGTGGGGGGGAAAAACACCGGGGAGCTGTTTTTT.

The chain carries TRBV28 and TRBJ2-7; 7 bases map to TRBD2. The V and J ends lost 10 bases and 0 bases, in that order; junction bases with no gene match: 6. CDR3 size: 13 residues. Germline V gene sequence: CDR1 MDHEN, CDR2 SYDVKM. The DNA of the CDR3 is TGTGCCACCGGGGAGGGAGGCTCCTACGAGCAGTACGTC. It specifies CATGEGGSYEQYV.

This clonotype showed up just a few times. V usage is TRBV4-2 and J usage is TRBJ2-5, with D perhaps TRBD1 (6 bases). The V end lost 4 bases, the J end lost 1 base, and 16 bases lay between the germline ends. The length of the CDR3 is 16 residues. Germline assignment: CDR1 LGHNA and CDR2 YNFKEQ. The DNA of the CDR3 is TGTGCCAGCAGCCCAGACAGGAAGCGTATCCAAGAGACCCAGTACTTC. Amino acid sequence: CASSPDRKRIQETQYF.

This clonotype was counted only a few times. The CDR3, as DNA: TGTGCCAGCAGTTTATTACGTCCGCCTTCCTACGAGCAGTACTTC. Its translation is CASSLLRPPSYEQYF. The V and J genes are TRBV12-3 or TRBV12-4 and TRBJ2-7; D is unresolved. V gave up 2 bases and J gave up 1 base, with 12 bases separating them. The CDR3 runs 15 residues.

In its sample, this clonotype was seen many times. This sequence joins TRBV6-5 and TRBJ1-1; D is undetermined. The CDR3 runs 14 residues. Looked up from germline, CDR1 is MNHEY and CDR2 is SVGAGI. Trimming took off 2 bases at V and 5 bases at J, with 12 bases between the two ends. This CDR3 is CASSYGSFETEAFF. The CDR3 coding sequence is TGTGCCAGCAGTTACGGCTCTTTCGAAACTGAAGCTTTCTTT.

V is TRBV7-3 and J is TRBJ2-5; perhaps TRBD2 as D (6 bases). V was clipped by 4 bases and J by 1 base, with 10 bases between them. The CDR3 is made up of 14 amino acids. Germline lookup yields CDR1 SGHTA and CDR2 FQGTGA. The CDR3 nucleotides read TGTGCCAGCAGCTCAGCCGGGAGCCAAGAGACCCAGTACTTC. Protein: CASSSAGSQETQYF.

CDR3 DNA sequence: TGTGCCAGCAGCTTAGGGACAACTGGAAACACCATATATTTT. It codes for CASSLGTTGNTIYF. This rearrangement joins TRBV7-2 to TRBJ1-3, with D possibly TRBD1 on 5 matching bases. This CDR3 has 14 residues. Germline lookup yields CDR1 SGHTA and CDR2 FQGNSA. V shed 1 base and J shed 2 bases, with 6 bases lying between them.

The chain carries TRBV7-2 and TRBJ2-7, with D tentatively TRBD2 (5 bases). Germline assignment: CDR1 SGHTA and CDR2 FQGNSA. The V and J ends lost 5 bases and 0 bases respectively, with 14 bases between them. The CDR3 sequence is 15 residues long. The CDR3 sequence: CASSLLTGFSYEQYF. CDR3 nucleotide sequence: TGTGCCAGCAGCCTGCTAACGGGGTTCTCCTACGAGCAGTACTTC.

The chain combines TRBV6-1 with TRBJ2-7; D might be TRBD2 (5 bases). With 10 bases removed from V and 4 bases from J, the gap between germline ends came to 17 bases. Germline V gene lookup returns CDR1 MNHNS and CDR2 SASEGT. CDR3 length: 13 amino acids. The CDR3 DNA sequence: TGTGCCAACAGACCTCGGGGAGAGTACGAGCAGTACTTC. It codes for CANRPRGEYEQYF.

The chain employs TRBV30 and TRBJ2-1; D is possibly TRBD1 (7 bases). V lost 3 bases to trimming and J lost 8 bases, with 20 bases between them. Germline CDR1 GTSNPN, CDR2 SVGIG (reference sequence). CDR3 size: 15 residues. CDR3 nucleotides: TGTGCCTGGAGCTTCCTTAGGAGGGGGCAACATGAGCAGTTCTTC. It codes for CAWSFLRRGQHEQFF.

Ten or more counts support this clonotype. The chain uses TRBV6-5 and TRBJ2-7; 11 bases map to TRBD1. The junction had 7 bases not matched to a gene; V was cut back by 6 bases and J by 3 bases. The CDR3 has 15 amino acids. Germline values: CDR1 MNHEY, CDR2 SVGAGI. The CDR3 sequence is CASRPGQGAYYEQYV. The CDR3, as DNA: TGTGCCAGCAGGCCCGGACAGGGGGCCTACTACGAGCAGTACGTC.

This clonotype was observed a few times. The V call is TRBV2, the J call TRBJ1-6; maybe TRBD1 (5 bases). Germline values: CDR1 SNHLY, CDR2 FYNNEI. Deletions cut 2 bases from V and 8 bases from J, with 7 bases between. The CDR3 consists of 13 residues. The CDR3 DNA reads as TGTGCCAGCAGTGAATCGGGGGATTCACCCCTCCACTTT. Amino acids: CASSESGDSPLHF.

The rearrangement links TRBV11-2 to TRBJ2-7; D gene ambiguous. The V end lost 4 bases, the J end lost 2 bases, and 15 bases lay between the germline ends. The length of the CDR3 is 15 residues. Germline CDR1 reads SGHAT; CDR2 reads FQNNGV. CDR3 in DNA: TGTGCCAGCAGCTCCACTTCCCAGCATACCTACGAGCAGTACTTC. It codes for CASSSTSQHTYEQYF.

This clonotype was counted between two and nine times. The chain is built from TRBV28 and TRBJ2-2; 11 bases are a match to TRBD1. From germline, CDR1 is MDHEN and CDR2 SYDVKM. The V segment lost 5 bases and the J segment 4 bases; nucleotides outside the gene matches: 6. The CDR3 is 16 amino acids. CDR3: CASSPMGTGGTGELFF. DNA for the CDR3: TGTGCCAGCAGTCCCATGGGGACAGGGGGCACCGGGGAGCTGTTTTTT.

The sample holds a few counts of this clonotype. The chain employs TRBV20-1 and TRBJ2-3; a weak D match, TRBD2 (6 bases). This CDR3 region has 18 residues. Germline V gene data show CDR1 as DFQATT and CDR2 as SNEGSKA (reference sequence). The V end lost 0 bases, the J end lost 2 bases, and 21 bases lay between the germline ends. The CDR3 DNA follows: TGCAGTGCTAGAGATCTAATGTGGGTAGGCGGGATCACAGATACGCAGTATTTT. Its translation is CSARDLMWVGGITDTQYF.

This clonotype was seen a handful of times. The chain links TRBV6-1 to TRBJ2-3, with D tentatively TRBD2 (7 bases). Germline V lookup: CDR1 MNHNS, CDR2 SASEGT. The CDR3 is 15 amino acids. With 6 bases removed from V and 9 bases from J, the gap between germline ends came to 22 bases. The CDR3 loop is CASRAFEGGAATQYF. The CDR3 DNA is TGTGCCAGCAGGGCCTTCGAGGGGGGGGCCGCCACGCAGTATTTT.

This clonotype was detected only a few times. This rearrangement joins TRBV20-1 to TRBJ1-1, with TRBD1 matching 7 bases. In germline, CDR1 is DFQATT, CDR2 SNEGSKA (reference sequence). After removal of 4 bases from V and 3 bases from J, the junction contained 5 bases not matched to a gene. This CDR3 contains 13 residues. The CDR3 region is CSANPQGDTEAFF. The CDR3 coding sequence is TGCAGTGCTAATCCTCAGGGGGACACTGAAGCTTTCTTT.

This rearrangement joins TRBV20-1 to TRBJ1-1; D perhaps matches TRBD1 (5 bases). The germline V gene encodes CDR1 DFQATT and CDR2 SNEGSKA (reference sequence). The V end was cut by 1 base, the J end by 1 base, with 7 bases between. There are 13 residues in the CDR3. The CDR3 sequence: CSARVGGNTEAFF. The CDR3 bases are TGCAGTGCTAGAGTGGGGGGGAACACTGAAGCTTTCTTT.

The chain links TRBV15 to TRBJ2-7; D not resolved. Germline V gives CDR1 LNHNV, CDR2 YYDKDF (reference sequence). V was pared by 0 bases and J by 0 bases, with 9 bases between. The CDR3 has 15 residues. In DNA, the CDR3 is TGTGCCACCAGCAGAGATTACCCGAGCTCCTACGAGCAGTACGTC. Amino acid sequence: CATSRDYPSSYEQYV.

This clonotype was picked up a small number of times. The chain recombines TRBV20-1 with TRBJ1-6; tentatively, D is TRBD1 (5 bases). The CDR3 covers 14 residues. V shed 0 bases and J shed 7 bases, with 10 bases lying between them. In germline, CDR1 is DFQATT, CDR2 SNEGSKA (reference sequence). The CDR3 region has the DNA TGCAGTGCTAGAGAGGTACAGGAAAATTCACCCCTCCACTTT. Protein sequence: CSAREVQENSPLHF.

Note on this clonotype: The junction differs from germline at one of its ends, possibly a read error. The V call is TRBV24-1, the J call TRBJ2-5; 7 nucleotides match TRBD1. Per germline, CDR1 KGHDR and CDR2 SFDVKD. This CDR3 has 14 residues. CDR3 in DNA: TGTGCCACCAGTGACCCAACAGGGGTAGAGACCCAGTATTTC. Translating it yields CATSDPTGVETQYF.

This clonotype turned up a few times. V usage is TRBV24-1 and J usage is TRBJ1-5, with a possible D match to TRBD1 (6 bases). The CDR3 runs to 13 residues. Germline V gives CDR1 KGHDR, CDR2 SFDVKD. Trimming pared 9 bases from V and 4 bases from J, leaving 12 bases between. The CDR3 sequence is CATQGQINQPQHF. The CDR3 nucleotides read TGTGCCACCCAAGGACAGATAAATCAGCCCCAGCATTTT.

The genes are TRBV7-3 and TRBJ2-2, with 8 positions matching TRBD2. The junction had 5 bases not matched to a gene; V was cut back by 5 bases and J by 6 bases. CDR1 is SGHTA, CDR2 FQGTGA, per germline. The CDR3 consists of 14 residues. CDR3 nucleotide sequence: TGTGCCAGCAGCCCAGCGGGGGAGGCCGGGGAGCTGTTTTTT. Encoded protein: CASSPAGEAGELFF. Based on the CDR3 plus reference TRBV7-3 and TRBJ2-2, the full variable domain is GAGVSQTPSNKVTEKGKYVELRCDPISGHTALYWYRQSLGQGPEFLIYFQGTGAADDSGLPNDRFFAVRPEGSVSTLKIQRTERGDSAVYLCASSPAGEAGELFFGEGSRLTVL.